A selection of T cell receptor beta chains follows, all from one sample in a study of T cell repertoires in cytomegalovirus infection. These receptors have no known antigen. TCRdb reprocessed the reads via MiXCR and lists one record per CDR3 protein. The sample carries roughly 500,000 distinct CDR3 sequences, roughly 42% recorded once. Material: cultured PBMCs, obtained from culture after CMV antigen stimulation. The receptors were sampled from a human donor in good health (CMV status not recorded). Some clones in this sample may be carry-over from other donors' samples. Both conserved end residues are trimmed from each CDR3.

J gene: TRBJ2-2; V gene: TRBV19; CDR3 protein: ATETGGYNTGELF
J gene: TRBJ2-7; V gene: TRBV7-2; CDR3 protein: ASSYDVSSYEQY
J gene: TRBJ2-2; V gene: TRBV7-9; CDR3 protein: ASSQLFGELF
J gene: TRBJ2-3; V gene: TRBV27; CDR3 protein: ASSLFAGGRADTQY
J gene: TRBJ2-2; V gene: TRBV11-2; CDR3 protein: ASSLDPKGGELF
J gene: TRBJ2-3; V gene: TRBV4-2; CDR3 protein: ASSQVGRPLDTQY
J gene: TRBJ2-3; V gene: TRBV19; CDR3 protein: ASRLGRGDTQY
J gene: TRBJ1-1; V gene: TRBV7-2; CDR3 protein: ASSAAGFPYTEAF
J gene: TRBJ1-3; V gene: TRBV12-3/TRBV12-4; CDR3 protein: ASNSGDSGNTIY
J gene: TRBJ2-6; V gene: TRBV7-6; CDR3 protein: ASSPPGLAGGFHSAGANVLT
J gene: TRBJ2-7; V gene: TRBV30; CDR3 protein: AWRDYEQY
J gene: TRBJ2-7; V gene: TRBV27; CDR3 protein: ASSTRGGQGIVYEQY
J gene: TRBJ2-5; V gene: TRBV7-9; CDR3 protein: ASSLALGQQETQY
J gene: TRBJ1-4; V gene: TRBV7-2; CDR3 protein: ASSRTNEKLF
J gene: TRBJ2-2; V gene: TRBV7-9; CDR3 protein: ASSHSGGNGELF
J gene: TRBJ2-1; V gene: TRBV24-1; CDR3 protein: ATSDRPGTSGGGSYNEQF
J gene: TRBJ1-2; V gene: TRBV12-3/TRBV12-4; CDR3 protein: ASSLGQVLWYGYT
J gene: TRBJ2-1; V gene: TRBV5-6; CDR3 protein: ASSRTSYEQF
J gene: TRBJ2-5; V gene: TRBV27; CDR3 protein: ASSRYSLGKTQY
J gene: TRBJ2-7; V gene: TRBV5-1; CDR3 protein: ASSLSARQVQY
J gene: TRBJ1-1; V gene: TRBV19; CDR3 protein: ASSNRGGGSNTEAF
J gene: TRBJ1-2; V gene: TRBV18; CDR3 protein: ASSPGAGANYGYT
J gene: TRBJ2-5; V gene: TRBV4-3; CDR3 protein: ASSQAGIPLETQY
J gene: TRBJ1-1; V gene: TRBV7-2; CDR3 protein: ASSLARLEAF
J gene: TRBJ1-5; V gene: TRBV12-3/TRBV12-4; CDR3 protein: ASSLGADSNQPQH
J gene: TRBJ1-1; V gene: TRBV7-2; CDR3 protein: ASSLLNPGQSFAEAF
J gene: TRBJ1-2; V gene: TRBV28; CDR3 protein: ASKMDPQNYGYT
J gene: TRBJ2-3; V gene: TRBV12-3/TRBV12-4; CDR3 protein: ASSYRDDTDTQY
J gene: TRBJ2-7; V gene: TRBV12-3/TRBV12-4; CDR3 protein: ASSFGPLSYEQY
J gene: TRBJ2-6; V gene: TRBV2; CDR3 protein: ASRRSGAGANVLT
J gene: TRBJ2-5; V gene: TRBV15; CDR3 protein: ATSRAGGRRQETQY
J gene: TRBJ2-1; V gene: TRBV5-5; CDR3 protein: ASSNRVANNEQF
J gene: TRBJ2-3; V gene: TRBV19; CDR3 protein: ASSKASGSSPDTQY
J gene: TRBJ2-1; V gene: TRBV6-1; CDR3 protein: ASSEYGGIYNEQF
J gene: TRBJ2-5; V gene: TRBV7-2; CDR3 protein: ASSLDRAGETQY
J gene: TRBJ2-7; V gene: TRBV7-9; CDR3 protein: ASSWGPYEQY
J gene: TRBJ2-4; V gene: TRBV7-8; CDR3 protein: ASSSKGGLGKNIQY
J gene: TRBJ2-3; V gene: TRBV20-1; CDR3 protein: SATLAESTDTQY
J gene: TRBJ1-4; V gene: TRBV12-3/TRBV12-4; CDR3 protein: ASSTGLFKKLF
J gene: TRBJ2-3; V gene: TRBV11-2; CDR3 protein: ASSTPQLADTQY
J gene: TRBJ2-6; V gene: TRBV7-6; CDR3 protein: ASSLHRGPPSGANVLT
J gene: TRBJ1-5; V gene: TRBV7-8; CDR3 protein: ASSKKRVGYQPQH
J gene: TRBJ2-1; V gene: TRBV19; CDR3 protein: ASSPQGRDLGEQF
J gene: TRBJ2-3; V gene: TRBV5-4; CDR3 protein: ASSLLLANTQY
J gene: TRBJ2-7; V gene: TRBV7-2; CDR3 protein: ASSSRDDHDEQY
J gene: TRBJ2-7; V gene: TRBV7-6; CDR3 protein: ASSLSTGPYEQY
J gene: TRBJ2-5; V gene: TRBV7-9; CDR3 protein: ASSQQRETQY
J gene: TRBJ2-2; V gene: TRBV20-1; CDR3 protein: SARWQFTGELF
J gene: TRBJ2-5; V gene: TRBV7-2; CDR3 protein: ASSLDGGDSETQY
J gene: TRBJ2-1; V gene: TRBV7-9; CDR3 protein: ASSRRTRYEQF